This entry lists 29 T cell receptor beta chains sequenced from one sample in a study of blood T cell repertoires in COVID-19. Assay: immunoSEQ multiplex PCR; the TCRdb copy retains only in-frame clones and omits some. This table holds some 33,000 clones, roughly 82% found once. What was sequenced was peripheral blood. These receptors were taken from a human donor in a cohort sampled during active COVID-19.

The chain links TRBV6-2 or TRBV6-3 to TRBJ2-5, with 9 bases aligning to TRBD1. The CDR3 length is 14 residues. CDR1 is MNHEY and CDR2 is SVGEGT in the germline V gene. The junction had 6 bases not matched to a gene; V was cut back by 4 bases and J by 6 bases. The CDR3 region has the DNA TGTGCCAGCAGTTTACAGGGGGCTAAAAAGACCCAGTACTTC. This codes for CASSLQGAKKTQYF.

This clone was seen only once. The chain carries TRBV5-1 and TRBJ2-7; D call uncertain. Germline lookup yields CDR1 SGHRS and CDR2 YFSETQ. The CDR3 has 14 amino acids. Trimming took off 3 bases at V and 0 bases at J, with 10 bases between the two ends. CDR3 amino acids: CASSSTSTSYEQYF. The DNA of the CDR3 is TGCGCCAGCAGCTCCACGTCTACCTCCTACGAGCAGTACTTC. Drawing the rest from reference TRBV5-1 and TRBJ2-7, the complete variable domain is KAGVTQTPRYLIKTRGQQVTLSCSPISGHRSVSWYQQTPGQGLQFLFEYFSETQRNKGNFPGRFSGRQFSNSRSEMNVSTLELGDSALYLCASSSTSTSYEQYFGPGTRLTVT.

This clone came up a few times. CDR3 DNA: TGTGCCAGTAGCTATACAGGGAAAAAACTGTTTTTT. This codes for CASSYTGKKLFF. The rearrangement links TRBV19 to TRBJ1-4, with D possibly matching TRBD1 (6 bases). This CDR3 contains 12 residues. Germline CDR1 is LNHDA and CDR2 is SQIVND (reference sequence). Trimming pared 6 bases from V and 9 bases from J, leaving 11 bases between.

The genes are TRBV7-9 and TRBJ1-6; 8 bases match TRBD1. J was trimmed by 10 bases and V by 1 base; bases with no gene match: 6. The germline V gene has CDR1 SEHNR and CDR2 FQNEAQ (reference sequence). CDR3 length: 15 residues. The DNA for the CDR3 is TGTGCCAGCAGCTTAGTGCAGGGGGCACGGTCACCCCTCCACTTT. It is translated as CASSLVQGARSPLHF.

This chain connects TRBV11-2 to TRBJ1-5; 8 bases fit TRBD1. Germline V CDR1 and CDR2: SGHAT, FQNNGV. The CDR3 length is 18 residues. V gave up 5 bases and J gave up 2 bases; unmatched junction bases: 14. CDR3 in amino acids: CASSRTPQGAGGNQPQHF. DNA of the CDR3: TGTGCCAGCAGCAGAACACCGCAGGGGGCGGGAGGCAATCAGCCCCAGCATTTT.

This clone was picked up one time. V and J are TRBV7-9 and TRBJ1-4; no reliable D call. Germline CDR1 reads SEHNR; CDR2 reads FQNEAQ (reference sequence). This CDR3 is built from 12 residues. V lost 4 bases and J lost 8, with 8 bases in between. CDR3 nucleotides: TGTGCCAGCAGCTCGGGCGGGGAAAAACTGTTTTTT. It is translated as CASSSGGEKLFF.

The chain combines TRBV11-2 with TRBJ2-2, with 8 nucleotides matching TRBD2. From germline, CDR1 is SGHAT and CDR2 FQNNGV. Trimming cost V 6 bases and J 2 bases; bases outside gene matches: 8. This CDR3 contains 16 residues. The CDR3 bases are TGTGCCAGCAGGGCCTGGGGGACTAGTAACACCGGGGAGCTGTTTTTT. Protein product: CASRAWGTSNTGELFF.

This rearrangement joins TRBV27 to TRBJ1-5; 8 nucleotides line up with TRBD1. The CDR3 has 17 residues. Germline CDR1 reads MNHEY; CDR2 reads SMNVEV (reference sequence). V lost 8 bases and J lost 3; bases outside the gene matches: 15. The CDR3, as DNA: TGTGCCAGCGGAGCCTCAACCGGGACAGGACCCAATCAGCCCCAGCATTTT. Its protein is CASGASTGTGPNQPQHF.

This sequence joins TRBV5-1 and TRBJ1-4; 9 bases agree with TRBD1. Germline V gene lookup returns CDR1 SGHRS and CDR2 YFSETQ. The CDR3 consists of 17 residues. V was pared by 3 bases and J by 0 bases, with 6 bases of the junction left unmatched. CDR3 sequence (DNA): TGCGCCAGCAGCTGGAGGGGACAGGGTGCAACTAATGAAAAACTGTTTTTT. It encodes CASSWRGQGATNEKLFF.

This rearrangement joins TRBV7-9 to TRBJ1-1; 9 bases map to TRBD1. The CDR3 spans 16 residues. The germline V gene encodes CDR1 SEHNR and CDR2 FQNEAQ (reference sequence). V lost 6 bases and J lost 0; bases outside the gene matches: 8. The CDR3 is CASSEDRGPVNTEAFF. The DNA for the CDR3 is TGTGCCAGCAGTGAGGACAGGGGCCCGGTGAACACTGAAGCTTTCTTT.

This clone was observed once. J is TRBJ2-7 and V is TRBV5-1, with D uncertain. Per the germline V gene, CDR1 is SGHRS and CDR2 is YFSETQ. The CDR3 is made up of 15 amino acids. V lost 1 base and J lost 2, with 13 bases in between. The CDR3 DNA reads as TGCGCCAGCAGCTTGACATCGCAGGCCACCTACGAGCAGTACTTC. It is translated as CASSLTSQATYEQYF.

This chain uses TRBV19 with TRBJ2-3; D possibly corresponds to TRBD1 (5 bases). Germline V lookup: CDR1 LNHDA, CDR2 SQIVND (reference sequence). Trimming shortened V by 3 bases and J by 2 bases, and 12 bases separated the two germline ends. The CDR3 is 15 amino acids. CDR3 nucleotides: TGTGCCAGTAGTATCATAGGGGCCCTCACAGATACGCAGTATTTT. Its translation: CASSIIGALTDTQYF.

The DNA for the CDR3 is TGCGCCAGCAGTCCCCGGGACAAAAAGGCAGCTTTCTTT. Translated: CASSPRDKKAAFF. The rearrangement links TRBV23-1 to TRBJ1-1; weak D call: TRBD1 (6 bases). TRBV23-1 qualifies as an ORF whose function is uncertain. The V and J ends lost 4 bases and 10 bases respectively, with 16 bases between them. This CDR3 is built from 13 residues.

V gene TRBV18 combines with J gene TRBJ1-4, with D perhaps TRBD1 (5 bases). V lost 0 bases to trimming and J lost 8 bases, with 13 bases between them. Per germline, CDR1 KGHSH and CDR2 LQKENI. The CDR3 totals 15 residues. The CDR3 coding sequence is TGTGCCAGCTCACCACCACCAGGGCGGGAGGAAAAACTGTTTTTT. It translates to CASSPPPGREEKLFF.

The chain joins TRBV18 to TRBJ1-3; 8 nucleotides align to TRBD1. Per germline, CDR1 KGHSH and CDR2 LQKENI. CDR3 length equals 16 residues. J gave up 0 bases and V 2 bases, and 3 bases lay outside the gene matches. CDR3 region: CASSPGQGNSGNTIYF. The CDR3 DNA reads TGTGCCAGCTCACCAGGACAGGGAAACTCTGGAAACACCATATATTTT.

This rearrangement joins TRBV18 to TRBJ1-5; 7 bases line up with TRBD1. CDR3 length: 16 amino acids. Germline V gene sequence: CDR1 KGHSH, CDR2 LQKENI. V lost 6 bases and J lost 1; bases outside the gene matches: 9. CDR3 loop: CASSLGQVGSNQPQHF. DNA of the CDR3: TGTGCCAGCTCCCTCGGACAGGTTGGAAGCAATCAGCCCCAGCATTTT. The full variable domain, its missing parts supplied by reference TRBV18 and TRBJ1-5, is NAGVMQNPRHLVRRRGQEARLRCSPMKGHSHVYWYRQLPEEGLKFMVYLQKENIIDESGMPKERFSAEFPKEGPSILRIQQVVRGDSAAYFCASSLGQVGSNQPQHFGDGTRLSIL.

This sequence joins TRBV9 and TRBJ2-2; TRBD2 aligns across 11 bases. The length of the CDR3 is 16 residues. V trimming: 3 bases; J trimming: 7 bases; junction bases outside the gene matches: 8. Germline V gene lookup returns CDR1 SGDLS and CDR2 YYNGEE. Here the CDR3 reads CASSAFSGGVSGELFF. The CDR3 DNA reads TGTGCCAGCAGCGCTTTTAGCGGGGGGGTAAGCGGGGAGCTGTTTTTT.

Notes on this clone: An end of the junction does not agree with germline; a read error may underlie this. Distinct nucleotide sequences in the sample also encode this CDR3. The genes are TRBV6-6 and TRBJ1-1; the match to TRBD1 covers 8 bases. CDR1 and CDR2 (germline): MNHNY, SVGAGI (reference sequence). The CDR3 spans 14 residues. The chain's CDR3 is CASSYDRGNTEAFF. Written as DNA, the CDR3 is TGTGCTAGCAGTTACGACAGGGGGAACACTGAAGCTTTCTTT.

This chain joins TRBV19 and TRBJ1-2, with TRBD1 as a possible D gene (5 bases). Germline values: CDR1 LNHDA, CDR2 SQIVND (reference sequence). The ends were cut back, 5 bases at V and 8 bases at J, with 12 bases in the middle. The CDR3 runs 12 residues. Here the CDR3 reads CASSSRQIGYTF. For the CDR3, the DNA is TGTGCCAGTAGTTCCAGACAGATAGGCTACACCTTC.

The chain recombines TRBV19 with TRBJ2-5; 8 bases align to TRBD1. The CDR3 spans 14 residues. The germline V gene encodes CDR1 LNHDA and CDR2 SQIVND (reference sequence). The junction had 7 bases not matched to a gene; V was cut back by 5 bases and J by 5 bases. DNA of the CDR3: TGTGCCAGTAGTGACAGGGGTGGGTTGGAGACCCAGTACTTC. It specifies CASSDRGGLETQYF.

This clone was seen a single time. The chain recombines TRBV28 with TRBJ1-3; 7 bases are a match to TRBD1. The ends lost 6 bases at V and 0 bases at J; junction bases unmatched: 2. Germline V gene data show CDR1 as MDHEN and CDR2 as SYDVKM. The CDR3 is 14 residues long. The CDR3 sequence: CASRNRGSGNTIYF. Written as DNA, the CDR3 is TGTGCCAGCAGAAACAGGGGCTCTGGAAACACCATATATTTT. The complete variable domain, with remaining parts taken from reference TRBV28 and TRBJ1-3, reads DVKVTQSSRYLVKRTGEKVFLECVQDMDHENMFWYRQDPGLGLRLIYFSYDVKMKEKGDIPEGYSVSREKKERFSLILESASTNQTSMYLCASRNRGSGNTIYFGEGSWLTVV.

V gene TRBV11-2 combines with J gene TRBJ2-5, with TRBD2 as a possible D gene (6 bases). V was shortened by 9 bases and J by 5 bases, with 7 bases between the two germline ends. This CDR3 comprises 10 residues. Germline CDR1 is SGHAT and CDR2 is FQNNGV. DNA of the CDR3: TGTGCCAGTCGGGGGGAGACCCAGTACTTC. It specifies CASRGETQYF.

This clone was recorded only once. The V and J genes are TRBV11-2 and TRBJ2-3; possibly TRBD2 for D (5 bases). This CDR3 is built from 16 residues. Germline V CDR1 and CDR2: SGHAT, FQNNGV. Trimming took 4 bases from V and 2 from J, leaving 16 bases between them. The CDR3 bases are TGTGCCAGCAGCTCCAATGCTGAGCGGCTCACAGATACGCAGTATTTT. Translation gives CASSSNAERLTDTQYF.

The chain has TRBV6-1 and TRBJ2-7; D is possibly TRBD1 (5 bases). Trimming pared 3 bases from V and 4 bases from J, leaving 13 bases between. Germline CDR1 and CDR2: MNHNS and SASEGT. CDR3 length equals 14 residues. The CDR3 region has the DNA TGTGCCAGCAGTGAGCAGGGTTCTTTATACGAGCAGTACTTC. It specifies CASSEQGSLYEQYF.

This rearrangement joins TRBV3-1 (or the pseudogene TRBV3-2) to TRBJ1-1, with 7 positions matching TRBD1. The CDR3 is 14 residues long. The V segment lost 2 bases and the J segment 3 bases; nucleotides outside the gene matches: 3. Germline lookup yields CDR1 LGHDT and CDR2 YNNKEL (reference sequence). CDR3 bases: TGTGCCAGCAGCCAAATTCAGGGGGACACTGAAGCTTTCTTT. It translates to CASSQIQGDTEAFF.

V usage is TRBV2 and J usage is TRBJ2-3, with TRBD2 matching 11 bases. V shed 8 bases, J shed 0 bases, and the junction held 4 bases outside the gene matches. The germline CDR1 and CDR2 sequences are SNHLY and FYNNEI. CDR3 length: 15 residues. CDR3 amino acids: CASGTSGSSTDTQYF. Written as DNA, the CDR3 is TGTGCCAGCGGGACTAGCGGATCTAGCACAGATACGCAGTATTTT. Complete variable domain (other parts from reference TRBV2 and TRBJ2-3): EPEVTQTPSHQVTQMGQEVILRCVPISNHLYFYWYRQILGQKVEFLVSFYNNEISEKSEIFDDQFSVERPDGSNFTLKIRSTKLEDSAMYFCASGTSGSSTDTQYFGPGTRLTVL.

This rearrangement joins TRBV5-1 to TRBJ2-1; D might be TRBD2 (6 bases). In germline, CDR1 is SGHRS, CDR2 YFSETQ. Deletions cut 0 bases from V and 2 bases from J, with 9 bases between. The CDR3 covers 15 residues. The CDR3 is CASSLGAGTYNEQFF. As DNA, the CDR3 is TGCGCCAGCAGCTTGGGGGCGGGAACCTACAATGAGCAGTTCTTC. The whole variable domain, filled in from reference TRBV5-1 and TRBJ2-1, reads KAGVTQTPRYLIKTRGQQVTLSCSPISGHRSVSWYQQTPGQGLQFLFEYFSETQRNKGNFPGRFSGRQFSNSRSEMNVSTLELGDSALYLCASSLGAGTYNEQFFGPGTRLTVL.

The count of this clone is one. The rearrangement uses TRBV2 and TRBJ2-1, with TRBD1 as a possible D gene (6 bases). The CDR3 is 17 residues long. V lost 6 bases to trimming and J lost 2 bases, with 20 bases between them. The germline V gene encodes CDR1 SNHLY and CDR2 FYNNEI. This CDR3 is CASRGKGMGATYNEQFF. CDR3 sequence (DNA): TGTGCCAGCAGAGGGAAGGGAATGGGGGCTACCTACAATGAGCAGTTCTTC. Full variable domain (missing parts from reference TRBV2 and TRBJ2-1): EPEVTQTPSHQVTQMGQEVILRCVPISNHLYFYWYRQILGQKVEFLVSFYNNEISEKSEIFDDQFSVERPDGSNFTLKIRSTKLEDSAMYFCASRGKGMGATYNEQFFGPGTRLTVL.

The chain is built from TRBV5-1 and TRBJ2-7, with 7 bases aligning to TRBD2. This CDR3 comprises 14 residues. Germline loops: CDR1 SGHRS, CDR2 YFSETQ. Trimming at V came to 5 bases and at J to 3 bases, leaving 8 bases not matched to a gene. The CDR3 is CASRRLREGYEQYF. The DNA of the CDR3 is TGCGCCAGCAGAAGACTGAGGGAGGGCTACGAGCAGTACTTC.